Shown below are 27 T cell receptor beta chains from a single sample sequenced in a study of blood T cell repertoires in COVID-19. Clones were read by immunoSEQ multiplex PCR, and TCRdb kept only the in-frame ones, dropping some. The top ten hold 8.3% of the sample, which has around 150,000 clones, 70% to 90% seen once. Sequenced input: peripheral blood. The receptors were sampled from an older woman with COVID-19, enrolled during active disease.

This chain links TRBV5-1 with TRBJ2-3; 10 bases agree with TRBD1. The V gene's germline CDR1 is SGHRS and CDR2 YFSETQ. This CDR3 is 16 amino acids long. Trimming took 4 bases from V and 0 from J; bases not matched to a gene: 5. DNA of the CDR3: TGCGCCAGCAGCCTTGACAGGGGGCAAAGCACAGATACGCAGTATTTT. It yields the protein CASSLDRGQSTDTQYF. Looking up the rest from reference TRBV5-1 and TRBJ2-3 gives the full variable domain: KAGVTQTPRYLIKTRGQQVTLSCSPISGHRSVSWYQQTPGQGLQFLFEYFSETQRNKGNFPGRFSGRQFSNSRSEMNVSTLELGDSALYLCASSLDRGQSTDTQYFGPGTRLTVL.

The count of this clone is one. The V call is TRBV11-2, the J call TRBJ1-1, with D possibly matching TRBD1 (5 bases). This CDR3 is 17 amino acids long. Germline values: CDR1 SGHAT, CDR2 FQNNGV. Trimming removed 0 bases at V and 1 base at J, with 15 bases between. The CDR3 bases are TGTGCCAGCAGCTTAGATTCGGCAGGGCGCACGAACACTGAAGCTTTCTTT. Its translation: CASSLDSAGRTNTEAFF.

The chain links TRBV5-1 to TRBJ2-2; 7 bases line up with TRBD2. Germline CDR1 reads SGHRS; CDR2 reads YFSETQ. J was trimmed by 2 bases and V by 6 bases; bases with no gene match: 7. The CDR3 consists of 15 residues. The CDR3 loop reads CASKVTGGNTGELFF. The CDR3 DNA reads TGCGCCAGCAAGGTTACGGGGGGTAACACCGGGGAGCTGTTTTTT.

The rearrangement links TRBV6-5 to TRBJ2-1; 7 positions agree with TRBD2. Germline trimming cut 6 bases from V and 2 bases from J; bases unmatched to any gene: 4. CDR3 length: 14 residues. Per germline, CDR1 MNHEY and CDR2 SVGAGI. The CDR3 spells CASRPAGTYNEQFF. CDR3 sequence (DNA): TGTGCCAGCAGACCAGCGGGAACCTACAATGAGCAGTTCTTC.

The chain joins TRBV7-2 to TRBJ2-5, with 10 nucleotides matching TRBD1. Germline V lookup: CDR1 SGHTA, CDR2 FQGNSA. The CDR3 spans 15 residues. The J segment lost 13 bases and the V segment lost 2 bases, leaving 13 bases of the junction unmatched. Written as DNA, the CDR3 is TGTGCCAGCAGCTTACTGGGACAGGGGACCCCCCAGGCGTACTTC. Amino acids: CASSLLGQGTPQAYF.

V usage is TRBV5-1 and J usage is TRBJ2-1, with TRBD2 matching 10 bases. The CDR3 extends over 14 amino acids. With 5 bases clipped from V and 4 bases from J, the junction kept 3 bases outside the gene matches. CDR1 and CDR2 (germline): SGHRS, YFSETQ. The CDR3 loop reads CASRTSGLYNEQFF. The CDR3 bases are TGCGCCAGCAGGACTAGCGGGTTATACAATGAGCAGTTCTTC.

This chain connects TRBV3-1 (or the pseudogene TRBV3-2) to TRBJ2-1, with TRBD2 matching 10 bases. Trimming took 0 bases from V and 7 from J; bases not matched to a gene: 3. Germline V gives CDR1 LGHDT, CDR2 YNNKEL (reference sequence). The CDR3 runs 15 residues. As DNA, the CDR3 is TGTGCCAGCAGCCAAGAGGGACTAGCGACGAATGAGCAGTTCTTC. Its protein is CASSQEGLATNEQFF.

CDR3 sequence reads: CASSSTEVEAFF. For the CDR3, the DNA is TGTGCCAGCAGCTCGACAGAGGTTGAAGCTTTCTTT. The chain couples TRBV7-9 to TRBJ1-1; D might be TRBD1 (5 bases). V lost 4 bases and J 7 bases, leaving 10 bases between the germline ends. Germline CDR1 SEHNR, CDR2 FQNEAQ (reference sequence). This CDR3 region has 12 residues.

This clone was recorded once. V and J are TRBV5-5 and TRBJ1-2; D perhaps matches TRBD1 (6 bases). V was cut by 6 bases and J by 5 bases, with 11 bases left in between. The CDR3 is made up of 12 amino acids. CDR1 is SGHKS and CDR2 is YYEKEE in the germline V gene (reference sequence). CDR3 coding DNA: TGTGCCAGCAAGAATAGGGGGTATGGCTACACCTTC. This gives the protein CASKNRGYGYTF.

This chain uses TRBV24-1 with TRBJ2-5, with D hard to call. Germline CDR1 is KGHDR and CDR2 is SFDVKD. CDR3 length: 11 amino acids. The V gene lost 4 bases and the J gene lost 5 bases, with 4 bases spanning the gap. This CDR3 reads CATSDGETQYF. The CDR3 nucleotides are TGTGCCACCAGTGACGGGGAGACCCAGTACTTC.

The gene calls are TRBV9 and TRBJ1-4; 9 bases are shared with TRBD1. Germline V CDR1 and CDR2: SGDLS, YYNGEE. J was trimmed by 8 bases and V by 3 bases; bases with no gene match: 11. CDR3 length: 16 residues. DNA of the CDR3: TGTGCCAGCAGCGCCCAACAGGACAGGGGAGTAGAAAAACTGTTTTTT. Protein: CASSAQQDRGVEKLFF.

This chain uses TRBV10-2 with TRBJ2-2, with 11 bases matching TRBD2. Germline values: CDR1 WSHSY, CDR2 SAAADI. The CDR3 consists of 17 residues. V shed 2 bases and J 6 bases; nucleotides not matched to a gene: 8. CDR3 sequence reads: CASSERLAGGGSGELFF. In nucleotides, the CDR3 is TGCGCCAGCAGTGAGAGGCTAGCGGGAGGCGGCTCCGGGGAGCTGTTTTTT.

CDR3 region: CASSQGETGIQETQYF. The DNA of the CDR3 is TGTGCCAGCAGCCAAGGGGAGACAGGCATCCAAGAGACCCAGTACTTC. The chain links TRBV4-2 to TRBJ2-5, with a possible D match to TRBD1 (6 bases). V gave up 1 base and J gave up 1 base, with 13 bases separating them. Germline lookup yields CDR1 LGHNA and CDR2 YNFKEQ. The CDR3 extends over 16 amino acids.

CDR3 DNA sequence: TGTGCCAGCAGCCCCGTCCTAGGGGGGGGAGAGGAAAAACTGTTTTTT. Translating it yields CASSPVLGGGEEKLFF. The chain carries TRBV7-9 and TRBJ1-4; perhaps TRBD1 as D (6 bases). The CDR3 covers 16 residues. Between the trimmed V and J ends, which lost 5 bases and 8 bases, there was a span of 21 bases. The germline gives CDR1 SEHNR, CDR2 FQNEAQ (reference sequence). Variable domain in full (rest from reference TRBV7-9 and TRBJ1-4): DTGVSQNPRHKITKRGQNVTFRCDPISEHNRLYWYRQTLGQGPEFLTYFQNEAQLEKSRLLSDRFSAERPKGSFSTLEIQRTEQGDSAMYLCASSPVLGGGEEKLFFGSGTQLSVL.

The chain is built from TRBV19 and TRBJ2-1; D possibly corresponds to TRBD2 (7 bases). This CDR3 contains 16 residues. V was shortened by 1 base and J by 7 bases, with 17 bases between the two germline ends. Germline lookup yields CDR1 LNHDA and CDR2 SQIVND (reference sequence). DNA for the CDR3: TGTGCCAGTAGTATAGTATCGGGGGGCGCGGGGAATGAGCAGTTCTTC. Amino acid sequence: CASSIVSGGAGNEQFF.

The chain combines TRBV7-2 with TRBJ1-2, with a weak D call TRBD1 (6 bases). The CDR3 is 15 residues long. The germline V and J ends were trimmed by 5 bases and 0 bases, with 13 bases remaining between them. Germline V CDR1 and CDR2: SGHTA, FQGNSA. CDR3 region: CASSLDRTANYGYTF. The DNA for the CDR3 is TGTGCCAGCAGCCTTGATCGGACAGCTAACTATGGCTACACCTTC.

The chain joins TRBV7-2 to TRBJ1-3; D is perhaps TRBD1 (5 bases). From germline, CDR1 is SGHTA and CDR2 FQGNSA. The CDR3 runs to 16 residues. Trimming left V 5 bases short and J 0 bases short, with 14 bases between. In DNA, the CDR3 is TGTGCCAGCAGCGTACAGGTGGCCCTCTCTGGAAACACCATATATTTT. Translating it yields CASSVQVALSGNTIYF.

This clone is a singleton in its sample. The chain links TRBV7-3 to TRBJ1-2; 11 bases align to TRBD1. Unmatched junction bases numbered 9, after V lost 2 bases and J lost 7 bases. Looked up from germline, CDR1 is SGHTA and CDR2 is FQGTGA. The CDR3 has 16 residues. The CDR3 nucleotides are TGTGCCAGCAGCTTAGTTAGGGGACAGGGGGACTCTGGCTACACCTTC. Residues: CASSLVRGQGDSGYTF.

This clone has just one count. The chain is built from TRBV5-1 and TRBJ2-1; TRBD2 aligns across 9 bases. The V and J ends lost 0 bases and 7 bases, in that order; junction bases with no gene match: 5. The CDR3 length is 15 residues. Germline V gives CDR1 SGHRS, CDR2 YFSETQ. The chain's CDR3 is CASSLVGLALNEQFF. For the CDR3, the DNA is TGCGCCAGCAGCTTGGTGGGACTAGCCCTTAATGAGCAGTTCTTC. The variable domain in full, completed from reference TRBV5-1 and TRBJ2-1, reads KAGVTQTPRYLIKTRGQQVTLSCSPISGHRSVSWYQQTPGQGLQFLFEYFSETQRNKGNFPGRFSGRQFSNSRSEMNVSTLELGDSALYLCASSLVGLALNEQFFGPGTRLTVL.

The CDR3 sequence: CASSWRHQGRVNTGELFF. In nucleotides, the CDR3 is TGCGCCAGCAGCTGGCGACACCAGGGGCGCGTGAACACCGGGGAGCTGTTTTTT. The chain carries TRBV5-1 and TRBJ2-2, with D tentatively TRBD1 (6 bases). Deletions cut 3 bases from V and 1 base from J, with 19 bases between. The germline CDR1 and CDR2 sequences are SGHRS and YFSETQ. This CDR3 contains 18 residues.

The chain employs TRBV5-1 and TRBJ2-1; 14 bases agree with TRBD2. CDR1 is SGHRS and CDR2 is YFSETQ in the germline V gene. The CDR3 has 14 residues. V shed 2 bases and J 10 bases; nucleotides not matched to a gene: 2. The CDR3 DNA is TGCGCCAGCAGCTTCCGGACTAGCGGGGGGGAGCAGTTCTTC. Its protein is CASSFRTSGGEQFF. The whole variable domain, filled in from reference TRBV5-1 and TRBJ2-1, reads KAGVTQTPRYLIKTRGQQVTLSCSPISGHRSVSWYQQTPGQGLQFLFEYFSETQRNKGNFPGRFSGRQFSNSRSEMNVSTLELGDSALYLCASSFRTSGGEQFFGPGTRLTVL.

This rearrangement joins TRBV12-3 or TRBV12-4 to TRBJ1-4, with D uncertain. Trimming removed 5 bases at V and 6 bases at J, with 7 bases between. This CDR3 has 12 residues. CDR3 bases: TGTGCCAGCAGTGGACTAGATGAAAAACTGTTTTTT. Its translation: CASSGLDEKLFF.

This clone appeared once. DNA of the CDR3: TGTGCCAGCAGTGACCCAAACACTGAAGCTTTCTTT. Translating it yields CASSDPNTEAFF. The chain carries TRBV2 and TRBJ1-1, with D hard to call. V gave up 3 bases and J gave up 2 bases, with 4 bases separating them. The CDR3 spans 12 residues. Germline lookup yields CDR1 SNHLY and CDR2 FYNNEI.

The chain is built from TRBV5-6 and TRBJ2-5, with 8 positions matching TRBD2. The germline V gene encodes CDR1 SGHDT and CDR2 YYEEEE. V gave up 1 base and J gave up 1 base; unmatched junction bases: 6. This CDR3 comprises 16 residues. CDR3 nucleotides: TGTGCCAGCAGCTTGTACTCGGGAGGGACCCAAGAGACCCAGTACTTC. Residues: CASSLYSGGTQETQYF.

To note about this clone: Mismatch with germline at one junction end may stem from a read error. The sample holds other DNA sequences that translate to the same CDR3. V and J are TRBV11-2 and TRBJ1-4; D is perhaps TRBD1 (5 bases). The CDR3 loop spans 15 amino acids. Germline V lookup: CDR1 SGHAT, CDR2 FQNNGV. CDR3 bases: TGTGCTAGCAGCACCGCAGGGTCAACTAATGAAAAACTGTTTTTT. It specifies CASSTAGSTNEKLFF.

The chain joins TRBV5-1 to TRBJ2-1; 13 bases agree with TRBD2. The CDR3 has 18 amino acids. Trimming removed 2 bases from V and 5 bases from J; junction bases left unmatched: 10. CDR1 and CDR2 from the germline V gene are SGHRS and YFSETQ. Here the CDR3 DNA reads TGCGCCAGCAGCTTTGCGGGACTAGCGGGACTCGGGAACAATGAGCAGTTCTTC. The encoded protein is CASSFAGLAGLGNNEQFF.

V and J are TRBV3-1 (or the pseudogene TRBV3-2) and TRBJ1-6, with D perhaps matching TRBD1 (6 bases). V lost 2 bases and J lost 7, with 12 bases in between. The CDR3 consists of 15 residues. The germline CDR1 and CDR2 sequences are LGHDT and YNNKEL (reference sequence). CDR3 DNA: TGTGCCAGCAGCCAAACAGGGCAGGGGAATTCACCCCTCCACTTT. Protein: CASSQTGQGNSPLHF.